This section outlines one T cell receptor (beta chain) sequence together with its context. Sequencing used immunoSEQ multiplex PCR; TCRdb keeps in-frame clones, though not all of them. In the table there are approximately 300,000 clones, 87% of which are singletons. Clinical history as reported by participants underpinned cohort assignment. The data stem from a study of blood T cell repertoires in COVID-19. Turning to the study itself: Sources were T cells, B-cell-depleted T cells, or PBMCs; the material itself was cDNA or gDNA.

Trimming pared 6 bases from V and 4 bases from J, leaving 16 bases between. The CDR3 runs to 15 residues. Germline CDR1 reads MNHEY; CDR2 reads SVGAGI. The sample taken for sequencing was PBMCs or T cells enriched from blood (not recorded which). This sequence joins TRBV6-5 and TRBJ2-1; D not resolved. The receptor was isolated from a woman in her thirties who had recovered from COVID-19. In DNA form, the CDR3 reads TGTGCCAGCAGCGCTTCTACTGTCCAATACAATGAGCAGTTCTTC. Amino acids: CASSASTVQYNEQFF.